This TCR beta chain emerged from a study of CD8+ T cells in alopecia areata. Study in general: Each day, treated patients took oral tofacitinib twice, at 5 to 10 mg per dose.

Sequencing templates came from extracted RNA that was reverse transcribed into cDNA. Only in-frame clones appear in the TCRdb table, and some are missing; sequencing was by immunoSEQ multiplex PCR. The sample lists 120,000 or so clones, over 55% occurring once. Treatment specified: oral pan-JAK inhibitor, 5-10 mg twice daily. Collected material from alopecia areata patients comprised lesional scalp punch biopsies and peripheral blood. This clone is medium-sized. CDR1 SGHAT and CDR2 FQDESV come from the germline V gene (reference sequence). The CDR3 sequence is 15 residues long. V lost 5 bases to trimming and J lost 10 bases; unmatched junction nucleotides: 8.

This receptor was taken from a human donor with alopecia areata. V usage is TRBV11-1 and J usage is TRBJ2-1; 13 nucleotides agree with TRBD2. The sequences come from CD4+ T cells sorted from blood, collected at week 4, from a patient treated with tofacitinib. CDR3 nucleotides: TGTGCCAGCAGCACACTAGCGGGAGGGCCTGGGGAGCAGTTCTTC. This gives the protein CASSTLAGGPGEQFF.